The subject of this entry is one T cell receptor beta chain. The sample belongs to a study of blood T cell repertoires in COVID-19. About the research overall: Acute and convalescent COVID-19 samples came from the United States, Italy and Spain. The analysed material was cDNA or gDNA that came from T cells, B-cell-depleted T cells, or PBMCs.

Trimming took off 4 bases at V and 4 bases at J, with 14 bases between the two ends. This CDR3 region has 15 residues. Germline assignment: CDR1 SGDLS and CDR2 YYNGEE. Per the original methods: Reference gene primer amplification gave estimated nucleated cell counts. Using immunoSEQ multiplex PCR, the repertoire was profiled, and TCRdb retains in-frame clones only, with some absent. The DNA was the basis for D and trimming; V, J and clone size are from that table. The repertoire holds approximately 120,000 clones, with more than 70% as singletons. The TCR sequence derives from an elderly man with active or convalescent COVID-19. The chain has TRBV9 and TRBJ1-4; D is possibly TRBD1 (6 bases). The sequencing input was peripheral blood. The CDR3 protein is CASSQGDRLNEKLFF. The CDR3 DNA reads TGTGCCAGCAGCCAAGGCGACAGGCTTAATGAAAAACTGTTTTTT.